One and the same sample provided the 17 T cell receptor beta chains below, sequenced in a study of shared clonotypes between healthy human individuals. The assay was immunoSEQ multiplex PCR, and TCRdb's table has in-frame clones only and misses some. The sample holds around 640,000 clones, around 96% seen once. The naive CD8 population came from CD45RO-negative cells selected for CCR7, without terminally differentiated effector memory CD45RA+ cells. What was sequenced was naive CD8+ T cells sorted from blood. These receptors came from a woman in her twenties or thirties in good health.

This sequence joins TRBV7-6 and TRBJ2-7; unclear D gene. Trimming left V 5 bases short and J 6 bases short, with 8 bases between. Germline V lookup: CDR1 SGHVS, CDR2 FNYEAQ. The CDR3 loop spans 11 amino acids. The CDR3, as DNA: TGTGCCAGCAGCCAAGGTGCCGAGCAGTACTTC. Its translation: CASSQGAEQYF.

The chain carries TRBV9 and TRBJ2-3; 8 nucleotides agree with TRBD2. Trimming at V came to 0 bases and at J to 4 bases, leaving 7 bases not matched to a gene. This CDR3 has 16 residues. Germline lookup yields CDR1 SGDLS and CDR2 YYNGEE. The CDR3 bases are TGTGCCAGCAGCGTAGGGAGCGGGAGTGTCGCAGATACGCAGTATTTT. As protein: CASSVGSGSVADTQYF.

The chain has TRBV5-6 and TRBJ2-7, with D hard to call. The V end lost 4 bases, the J end lost 2 bases, and 10 bases lay between the germline ends. CDR3 length: 13 residues. Germline V gives CDR1 SGHDT, CDR2 YYEEEE. Here the CDR3 DNA reads TGTGCCAGCAGCCAGGCCGCGGCCTACGAGCAGTACTTC. This codes for CASSQAAAYEQYF.

The CDR3 here is CAWSGDLAGGPVISTDTQYF. CDR3 coding DNA: TGTGCCTGGAGTGGGGACCTAGCGGGAGGCCCCGTCATAAGCACAGATACGCAGTATTTT. This rearrangement joins TRBV30 to TRBJ2-3, with 11 bases lining up with TRBD2. This CDR3 spans 20 amino acids. CDR1 and CDR2 from the germline V gene are GTSNPN and SVGIG (reference sequence). Trimming at V came to 1 base and at J to 0 bases, leaving 15 bases not matched to a gene.

The J gene is TRBJ1-5, the V gene TRBV27; D is ambiguous. V shed 3 bases and J shed 8 bases, with 14 bases lying between them. Per the germline V gene, CDR1 is MNHEY and CDR2 is SMNVEV (reference sequence). The CDR3 is 14 residues long. The CDR3 DNA follows: TGTGCCAGCAGTTTCGGCGGTTCGGGAGAGCCCCAGCATTTT. Translating gives CASSFGGSGEPQHF.

This chain connects TRBV19 to TRBJ2-7; 7 bases match TRBD1. This CDR3 comprises 13 residues. The trim removed 9 bases at V and 4 bases at J, leaving 9 bases unmatched. Germline CDR1 is LNHDA and CDR2 is SQIVND (reference sequence). The CDR3 protein is CASQQTGQYEQYF. DNA of the CDR3: TGTGCCAGCCAACAGACAGGGCAATACGAGCAGTACTTC.

V and J are TRBV2 and TRBJ2-3; tentatively, D is TRBD2 (5 bases). CDR1 and CDR2 (germline): SNHLY, FYNNEI. Trimming cost V 2 bases and J 0 bases, with 21 bases left between them. There are 19 residues in the CDR3. In nucleotides, the CDR3 is TGTGCCAGCAGTGAAACACCACCGGAGGTAGCGTCTAGCACAGATACGCAGTATTTT. Amino acids: CASSETPPEVASSTDTQYF.

This chain uses TRBV4-2 with TRBJ2-2; 9 bases align to TRBD2. Per germline, CDR1 LGHNA and CDR2 YNFKEQ. This CDR3 contains 15 residues. Trimming took 3 bases from V and 7 from J; bases not matched to a gene: 6. For the CDR3, the DNA is TGTGCCAGCAGCCAGACCGGGACTAGCAACGGGGAGCTGTTTTTT. Amino acids: CASSQTGTSNGELFF.

The chain is built from TRBV11-1 and TRBJ1-5, with TRBD1 identical over 11 bases. The CDR3 consists of 19 residues. Germline lookup yields CDR1 SGHAT and CDR2 FQDESV (reference sequence). J lost 2 bases, V lost 6 bases, and 15 bases had no gene match. The CDR3: CASRFQDRGLIWGNQPQHF. CDR3 sequence (DNA): TGTGCCAGCAGGTTTCAGGACAGGGGGCTTATTTGGGGCAATCAGCCCCAGCATTTT.

The chain uses TRBV27 and TRBJ2-7; 7 bases map to TRBD1. CDR1 is MNHEY, CDR2 SMNVEV, per germline (reference sequence). V lost 3 bases to trimming and J lost 2 bases; unmatched junction nucleotides: 4. The CDR3 has 14 amino acids. The CDR3 protein is CASSFSGTAYEQYF. In nucleotides, the CDR3 is TGTGCCAGCAGTTTCTCCGGGACAGCCTACGAGCAGTACTTC.

In the case of this clone: This CDR3 is also generated by other DNA sequences in the sample. The V and J genes are TRBV27 and TRBJ2-1; tentative D call: TRBD2 (5 bases). The germline CDR1 and CDR2 sequences are MNHEY and SMNVEV (reference sequence). The CDR3 totals 13 residues. V lost 1 base and J lost 7, with 8 bases in between. The CDR3 nucleotides read TGTGCCAGCAGTTTATTAGGCGGGAATGAGCAGTTCTTC. Translated, it gives CASSLLGGNEQFF.

Only one count was recorded for this clone. The chain is built from TRBV7-9 and TRBJ2-1; 7 bases are a match to TRBD2. CDR3 length: 14 residues. Germline V gene lookup returns CDR1 SEHNR and CDR2 FQNEAQ (reference sequence). The J segment lost 7 bases and the V segment lost 5 bases, leaving 8 bases of the junction unmatched. Here the CDR3 reads CASSPWSGKNEQFF. CDR3 DNA sequence: TGTGCCAGCAGCCCTTGGAGCGGGAAAAATGAGCAGTTCTTC.

This chain uses TRBV7-9 with TRBJ2-3; no clear D gene. V dropped 5 bases and J dropped 2 bases, with 5 bases sitting between them. Per germline, CDR1 SEHNR and CDR2 FQNEAQ (reference sequence). CDR3 length equals 12 residues. The CDR3 here is CASSPHTDTQYF. CDR3 in DNA: TGTGCCAGCAGCCCCCACACAGATACGCAGTATTTT.

This chain links TRBV16 with TRBJ1-2; D is ambiguous. The ends were cut back, 1 base at V and 4 bases at J, with 10 bases in the middle. Germline CDR1 and CDR2: KGHSY and FQNENV. The CDR3 sequence is 14 residues long. The CDR3 bases are TGTGCCAGCAGCCAATTTACCGAGGGCTATGGCTACACCTTC. This gives the protein CASSQFTEGYGYTF.

The V call is TRBV19, the J call TRBJ1-3, with D maybe TRBD1 (6 bases). CDR1 is LNHDA, CDR2 SQIVND, per germline (reference sequence). This CDR3 contains 17 residues. V shed 3 bases and J shed 0 bases, with 15 bases lying between them. CDR3 amino acids: CASSISAGVFSGNTIYF. The CDR3 DNA reads as TGTGCCAGTAGTATCTCTGCAGGGGTCTTCTCTGGAAACACCATATATTTT. Together with reference TRBV19 and TRBJ1-3, the CDR3 gives the full variable domain: DGGITQSPKYLFRKEGQNVTLSCEQNLNHDAMYWYRQDPGQGLRLIYYSQIVNDFQKGDIAEGYSVSREKKESFPLTVTSAQKNPTAFYLCASSISAGVFSGNTIYFGEGSWLTVV.

The rearrangement links TRBV19 to TRBJ2-3; 10 positions match TRBD2. The germline CDR1 and CDR2 sequences are LNHDA and SQIVND (reference sequence). The CDR3 covers 16 residues. V was pared by 5 bases and J by 4 bases, with 9 bases of the junction left unmatched. The CDR3 region is CASSALAGVNADTQYF. The CDR3 DNA reads TGTGCCAGTAGTGCTCTAGCGGGGGTAAACGCAGATACGCAGTATTTT. The full variable domain, in which reference TRBV19 and TRBJ2-3 provide the parts outside the CDR3, is DGGITQSPKYLFRKEGQNVTLSCEQNLNHDAMYWYRQDPGQGLRLIYYSQIVNDFQKGDIAEGYSVSREKKESFPLTVTSAQKNPTAFYLCASSALAGVNADTQYFGPGTRLTVL.

J is TRBJ2-1 and V is TRBV11-3; 8 positions match TRBD2. CDR1 and CDR2 from the germline V gene are SGHNT and YENEEA. After removal of 1 base from V and 3 bases from J, the junction contained 2 bases not matched to a gene. The CDR3 extends over 15 amino acids. The CDR3 nucleotides are TGTGCCAGCAGCTTAGCGAGCGGGGGCTACAATGAGCAGTTCTTC. Translation: CASSLASGGYNEQFF.